This is a list of T cell receptor beta chains from one sample in a study of T-cell reconstitution after alpha-beta-depleted transplantation in children. TCRdb analysed the PCR reads with MiXCR anew, one entry per CDR3 protein. The sample yields a few hundred thousand distinct CDR3 sequences, around 9.9% seen once. The specimen comprised PBMCs, sampled before TCRalphabeta/CD19-depleted stem cell transplant. Source of these receptors: a child younger than two with acute myeloid leukemia, due to receive a stem cell transplant. Each CDR3 is given with its conserved first and last residue. The D gene is left open where the match is weak. A row's size may be missing; if present it is once, few, many or a size class.

clone size: once; D gene: -; J gene: TRBJ2-3; V gene: TRBV28; CDR3 DNA: TGTGCCAGCAGTTTTCGGGCGACAAAAGGCGCAGATACGCAGTATTTT; CDR3 protein: CASSFRATKGADTQYF
clone size: many; D gene: -; J gene: TRBJ2-2; V gene: TRBV25-1; CDR3 DNA: TGTGCCAGCAGTGAATCTGCTAGTGGAAGCGATGTTGGGGAGCTGTTTTTT; CDR3 protein: CASSESASGSDVGELFF
clone size: many; D gene: -; J gene: TRBJ2-1; V gene: TRBV9; CDR3 DNA: TGTGCCAGCAGCGTAGGACAGTACAATGAGCAGTTCTTC; CDR3 protein: CASSVGQYNEQFF
clone size: -; D gene: TRBD1; J gene: TRBJ2-7; V gene: TRBV20-1; CDR3 DNA: TGCAGTGCTAGAGGATCAATACAGGGGGCCAGGGGCATTCAGGAGCAGTACTTC; CDR3 protein: CSARGSIQGARGIQEQYF
clone size: many; D gene: -; J gene: TRBJ1-1; V gene: TRBV19; CDR3 DNA: TGTGCCAGTGTTGGGTATGAAGCTTTCTTT; CDR3 protein: CASVGYEAFF
clone size: many; D gene: -; J gene: TRBJ1-1; V gene: TRBV5-1; CDR3 DNA: TGCGCCAGCAGTCCGAGGGACGGAGGAACTGAAGCTTTCTTT; CDR3 protein: CASSPRDGGTEAFF
clone size: -; D gene: TRBD1; J gene: TRBJ1-6; V gene: TRBV28; CDR3 DNA: TGTGCCAGCATTTCTCAAAAGCCCAGGACAGGGACCCTCCACTTT; CDR3 protein: CASISQKPRTGTLHF
clone size: many; D gene: TRBD1; J gene: TRBJ1-1; V gene: TRBV4-1; CDR3 DNA: TGCGCCAGCAGCCAAACAGGGGGGTCCACTGAAGCTTTCTTT; CDR3 protein: CASSQTGGSTEAFF
clone size: -; D gene: -; J gene: TRBJ1-2; V gene: TRBV5-5; CDR3 DNA: TGTGCCAGCAGCTTTGGTATAGGGGGGATCAACTATGGCTACACCTTC; CDR3 protein: CASSFGIGGINYGYTF
clone size: many; D gene: -; J gene: TRBJ2-2; V gene: TRBV12-3/TRBV12-4; CDR3 DNA: TGTGCCAGCAGTTTGCTTGGGTACACCGGGGAGCTGTTTTTT; CDR3 protein: CASSLLGYTGELFF
clone size: many; D gene: TRBD2; J gene: TRBJ2-1; V gene: TRBV4-2; CDR3 DNA: TGTGCCAGCACCCGGGGGGCTAGCGGGGTTAGCTCCTACAATGAGCAGTTCTTC; CDR3 protein: CASTRGASGVSSYNEQFF
clone size: few; D gene: TRBD1; J gene: TRBJ2-3; V gene: TRBV12-3/TRBV12-4; CDR3 DNA: TGTGCCAGCAGCCCGTCGGGACAGTCCCTCCGGGGCACAGATACGCAGTATTTT; CDR3 protein: CASSPSGQSLRGTDTQYF
clone size: many; D gene: -; J gene: TRBJ2-1; V gene: TRBV5-1; CDR3 DNA: TGCGCCAGCAGCTTGTCTAGAGGGACCTCGTGGAATGAGCAGTTCTTC; CDR3 protein: CASSLSRGTSWNEQFF
clone size: many; D gene: -; J gene: TRBJ2-2; V gene: TRBV6-2/TRBV6-3; CDR3 DNA: TGTGCCAGCGGGTCCGCACAGGGTGTTAACACCGGGGAGCTGTTTTTT; CDR3 protein: CASGSAQGVNTGELFF
clone size: many; D gene: -; J gene: TRBJ2-3; V gene: TRBV10-3; CDR3 DNA: TGTGCCATCGGAGTAGGGATTGAAACAGATACGCAGTATTTT; CDR3 protein: CAIGVGIETDTQYF
clone size: many; D gene: TRBD1; J gene: TRBJ1-6; V gene: TRBV25-1; CDR3 DNA: TGTGCCAGCACAGGGGGGTCCAATTCACCCCTCCACTTT; CDR3 protein: CASTGGSNSPLHF
clone size: -; D gene: -; J gene: TRBJ1-3; V gene: TRBV20-1; CDR3 DNA: TGCTGTGCTAGGGCCTCGGCAACCTCTGGAAACACCATATATTTT; CDR3 protein: CCARASATSGNTIYF
clone size: many; D gene: -; J gene: TRBJ1-6; V gene: TRBV7-2; CDR3 DNA: TGTGCCAGCAGCTTAGCAGGGGTGTATTCACCCCTCCACTTT; CDR3 protein: CASSLAGVYSPLHF
clone size: -; D gene: -; J gene: TRBJ1-6; V gene: TRBV7-2; CDR3 DNA: TGTGCCAGCAGCGCTCGGGGGGGGGCGGATTCACCCCTCCACTTT; CDR3 protein: CASSARGGADSPLHF
clone size: -; D gene: TRBD2; J gene: TRBJ2-4; V gene: TRBV14; CDR3 DNA: TGTGCCAGCAGCCAAAGCGGGGAAAACATTCAGTACTTC; CDR3 protein: CASSQSGENIQYF
clone size: few; D gene: TRBD2; J gene: TRBJ2-2; V gene: TRBV7-2; CDR3 DNA: TGTGCCAGCAGCCGTATTCCCGGGACTAGATCCACCGGGGAGCTGTTTTTT; CDR3 protein: CASSRIPGTRSTGELFF
clone size: many; D gene: -; J gene: TRBJ2-7; V gene: TRBV29-1; CDR3 DNA: TGCAGCGTTGCTGGGGTAGGCTCCTACGAGCAGTACTTC; CDR3 protein: CSVAGVGSYEQYF
clone size: many; D gene: TRBD2; J gene: TRBJ2-1; V gene: TRBV7-3; CDR3 DNA: TGTGCCAGCAGCTTGTTTGGGACTAGCGGGAGGGCAGGGGAGCAGTTCTTC; CDR3 protein: CASSLFGTSGRAGEQFF
clone size: many; D gene: -; J gene: TRBJ2-1; V gene: TRBV19; CDR3 DNA: TGTGCCAGTAGTATTTCGGAGTGGAGGGGACTCCCCTACAATGAGCAGTTCTTC; CDR3 protein: CASSISEWRGLPYNEQFF
clone size: many; D gene: -; J gene: TRBJ1-2; V gene: TRBV20-1; CDR3 DNA: TGCAGTGCTAGGACAGACAACTATGGCTACACCTTC; CDR3 protein: CSARTDNYGYTF
clone size: few; D gene: -; J gene: TRBJ2-1; V gene: TRBV6-1; CDR3 DNA: TGTGCCAGCAGTGTTAACAGGGACGAGGTTGAGCAGTTCTTC; CDR3 protein: CASSVNRDEVEQFF
clone size: many; D gene: TRBD1; J gene: TRBJ1-6; V gene: TRBV20-1; CDR3 DNA: TGCAGTGCCACGGACAGGGCCTATTCACCCCTCCACTTT; CDR3 protein: CSATDRAYSPLHF
clone size: many; D gene: TRBD2; J gene: TRBJ2-2; V gene: TRBV9; CDR3 DNA: TGTGCCAGCAGCGTAGAACTTCTGACTAGCGGGAACACCGGGGAGCTGTTTTTT; CDR3 protein: CASSVELLTSGNTGELFF
clone size: many; D gene: TRBD1; J gene: TRBJ1-6; V gene: TRBV12-3/TRBV12-4; CDR3 DNA: TGTGCCAGCAGCTTGGACAGGGGCAGCTCACCCCTCCACTTT; CDR3 protein: CASSLDRGSSPLHF
clone size: many; D gene: -; J gene: TRBJ1-1; V gene: TRBV29-1; CDR3 DNA: TGCAGCGTGGATACCTCGATAACAGGGTCGGCTTTCTTT; CDR3 protein: CSVDTSITGSAFF
clone size: few; D gene: -; J gene: TRBJ1-1; V gene: TRBV4-3; CDR3 DNA: TGCGCCAGCAGGCAGGGCGGAACCACTGAAGCTTTCTTT; CDR3 protein: CASRQGGTTEAFF
clone size: many; D gene: TRBD1; J gene: TRBJ1-2; V gene: TRBV20-1; CDR3 DNA: TGCAGTGCTACGGACAGGAATTCCTATGGCTACACCTTC; CDR3 protein: CSATDRNSYGYTF
clone size: few; D gene: TRBD2; J gene: TRBJ2-3; V gene: TRBV7-9; CDR3 DNA: TGTGCCAGCAGCCCGCTGAGGGGCGGGAGGAGCACAGATACGCAGTATTTT; CDR3 protein: CASSPLRGGRSTDTQYF
clone size: many; D gene: -; J gene: TRBJ1-1; V gene: TRBV3-1; CDR3 DNA: TGTGCCAGCAGCCGGCAGTCGAACACTGAAGCTTTCTTT; CDR3 protein: CASSRQSNTEAFF
clone size: many; D gene: -; J gene: TRBJ2-6; V gene: TRBV2; CDR3 DNA: TGTGCCAGCAGTGGGGTCAGGGTTGTATTGTCCGGGGCCAACGTCCTGACTTTC; CDR3 protein: CASSGVRVVLSGANVLTF
clone size: many; D gene: -; J gene: TRBJ1-2; V gene: TRBV11-3; CDR3 DNA: TGTGCCAGCAGCTTAGAAGGCGGACATGCTAACTATGGCTACACCTTC; CDR3 protein: CASSLEGGHANYGYTF
clone size: -; D gene: -; J gene: TRBJ2-3; V gene: TRBV6-6; CDR3 DNA: TGTGCCAGCAGTTCCAGGATCCCCCCAGATACGCAGTATTTT; CDR3 protein: CASSSRIPPDTQYF
clone size: few; D gene: -; J gene: TRBJ2-4; V gene: TRBV27; CDR3 DNA: TGTGCCAGCAGTTCGGGAGACAAAAACATTCAGTACTTC; CDR3 protein: CASSSGDKNIQYF
clone size: many; D gene: TRBD2; J gene: TRBJ2-1; V gene: TRBV5-1; CDR3 DNA: TGCGCCAGCAGCTTGCTAGCGGGAGTGGATGAGCAGTTCTTC; CDR3 protein: CASSLLAGVDEQFF
clone size: many; D gene: -; J gene: TRBJ1-4; V gene: TRBV20-1; CDR3 DNA: TGCAGTGCTAGAACAGCCAGGACAGCAACTAATGAAAAACTGTTTTTT; CDR3 protein: CSARTARTATNEKLFF
clone size: many; D gene: -; J gene: TRBJ2-7; V gene: TRBV19; CDR3 DNA: TGTGCCACCAGGGAGTCCTACGAGCAGTACTTC; CDR3 protein: CATRESYEQYF
clone size: -; D gene: TRBD1; J gene: TRBJ2-7; V gene: TRBV18; CDR3 DNA: TGTGCCAGCTCGGACAGGGACGGGGACGAGCAGTACTTC; CDR3 protein: CASSDRDGDEQYF
clone size: many; D gene: TRBD2; J gene: TRBJ2-1; V gene: TRBV7-3; CDR3 DNA: TGTGCCAGCAGCTTACGTCGGACTAGCGGGGACCACAATGAGCAGTTCTTC; CDR3 protein: CASSLRRTSGDHNEQFF